Listed below are T cell receptor beta chains from one sample, sequenced in a study of CD8 T cells in ankylosing spondylitis. One entry per CDR3 protein, called by TCRdb with MiXCR from the 5' RACE reads. This table has about 340,000 distinct CDR3 sequences, roughly 20% appearing once. Material: blood, either unsorted or a sorted T cell fraction (not recorded which). These receptors were taken from a male donor with ankylosing spondylitis or in good health (not recorded which). CDR3s include the opening cysteine and the closing phenylalanine or tryptophan. The D gene is left open where the match is weak. Expanded clones get a size class; other rows say once, few or many, or leave the size out.

D: -
size: -
V: TRBV2
length: 13
J: TRBJ2-3
DNA: TGTGCCAGCAGAGAAAGGGTGTCAGATACGCAGTATTTT
CDR3: CASRERVSDTQYF

D: -
size: -
V: TRBV9
length: 14
J: TRBJ2-7
DNA: TGTGCCAGCAGCTACGGGGACCGAGACTACGAGCAGTACTTC
CDR3: CASSYGDRDYEQYF

D: -
size: -
V: TRBV28
length: 13
J: TRBJ2-5
DNA: TGTGCCAGCCATCTGACTGGAGAAGAGACCCAGTACTTC
CDR3: CASHLTGEETQYF

D: TRBD2
size: -
V: TRBV15
length: 17
J: TRBJ2-5
DNA: TGTGCCACCAGCAGAGATCGATTGGCTAGCGGCCAAGAGACCCAGTACTTC
CDR3: CATSRDRLASGQETQYF

D: -
size: -
V: TRBV7-3
length: 14
J: TRBJ2-3
DNA: TGTGCCAGCAGCCATCTGAGTACCGGGGATACGCAGTATTTT
CDR3: CASSHLSTGDTQYF

D: TRBD2
size: few
V: TRBV7-9
length: 15
J: TRBJ2-1
DNA: TGTGCCAGCAGCTTCCCAGCGGGGCCCTACAATGAGCAGTTCTTC
CDR3: CASSFPAGPYNEQFF

D: -
size: -
V: TRBV12-3/TRBV12-4
length: 13
J: TRBJ2-7
DNA: TGTGCCAGCAGCGCAGGAGGTACCTACGAGCAGTACTTC
CDR3: CASSAGGTYEQYF

D: -
size: few
V: TRBV29-1
length: 13
J: TRBJ2-7
DNA: TGCAGCGTTCTGCACAGGAGCTCCTACGAGCAGTACTTC
CDR3: CSVLHRSSYEQYF

D: -
size: few
V: TRBV3-1
length: 15
J: TRBJ2-1
DNA: TGTGCCAGCAGCCCCCCAGGGTGGAACTACAATGAGCAGTTCTTC
CDR3: CASSPPGWNYNEQFF

D: -
size: few
V: TRBV7-9
length: 16
J: TRBJ1-5
DNA: TGTGCCAGCAGCTTAGCCAGGGGTGGGGAGAATCAGCCCCAGCATTTT
CDR3: CASSLARGGENQPQHF

D: -
size: -
V: TRBV2
length: 14
J: TRBJ2-7
DNA: TGTGCCAGCAGTTCCTCCCCCGAGGCGGACGAGCAGTACTTC
CDR3: CASSSSPEADEQYF

D: -
size: -
V: TRBV29-1
length: 15
J: TRBJ2-1
DNA: TGCAGCGTTGAAGTGACGGGGGGCTTGAACAATGAGCAGTTCTTC
CDR3: CSVEVTGGLNNEQFF

D: -
size: -
V: TRBV15
length: 14
J: TRBJ2-2
DNA: TGTGCCACCAGCAGAGACACCCACACCGGGGAGCTGTTTTTT
CDR3: CATSRDTHTGELFF

D: TRBD1
size: -
V: TRBV27
length: 15
J: TRBJ2-1
DNA: TGTGCCAGCAGTTTAGACCGGGACAGGGAAGATGAGCAGTTCTTC
CDR3: CASSLDRDREDEQFF

D: -
size: -
V: TRBV7-9
length: 17
J: TRBJ2-5
DNA: TGTGCCAGCAGCTTAGGGAACGCAGGGGGGGACCAAGAGACCCAGTACTTC
CDR3: CASSLGNAGGDQETQYF

D: -
size: -
V: TRBV7-3
length: 15
J: TRBJ2-5
DNA: TGTGCCAGCAGCCCTCGGAGGGGGGGGCAAGAGACCCAGTACTTC
CDR3: CASSPRRGGQETQYF

D: -
size: -
V: TRBV12-3/TRBV12-4
length: 15
J: TRBJ2-5
DNA: TGTGCCAGCAGTGACCCCCGGGGGCTGGTTTGGACCCAGTACTTC
CDR3: CASSDPRGLVWTQYF

D: -
size: -
V: TRBV11-2
length: 18
J: TRBJ2-6
DNA: TGTGCCAGCAGCCTCCGGGACCTTGGTTACTCTGGGGCCAACGTCCTGACTTTC
CDR3: CASSLRDLGYSGANVLTF

D: TRBD1
size: few
V: TRBV6-1
length: 16
J: TRBJ2-7
DNA: TGTGCCAGCAGTGAAGTGCCCCGGGACAGGGGTTACGAGCAGTACTTC
CDR3: CASSEVPRDRGYEQYF

D: TRBD1
size: few
V: TRBV29-1
length: 14
J: TRBJ2-1
DNA: TGCAGCGTTGTCCCCCGGGACAGGGACAATGAGCAGTTCTTC
CDR3: CSVVPRDRDNEQFF

D: TRBD2
size: -
V: TRBV29-1
length: 16
J: TRBJ2-2
DNA: TGCAGCGTTGAAGCCACCGGGACTAGCAGAACCGGGGAGCTGTTTTTT
CDR3: CSVEATGTSRTGELFF

D: -
size: many
V: TRBV12-3/TRBV12-4
length: 11
J: TRBJ2-3
DNA: TGTGCCAGCAGGACGACAGATACGCAGTATTTT
CDR3: CASRTTDTQYF

D: TRBD1
size: few
V: TRBV4-1
length: 15
J: TRBJ2-7
DNA: TGCGCCAGCAGCCAAGCCGACAGGGTGTCCTACGAGCAGTACTTC
CDR3: CASSQADRVSYEQYF

D: TRBD2
size: few
V: TRBV7-2
length: 19
J: TRBJ2-1
DNA: TGTGCCAGCAGCCTAAGCGGGGGGGCCTACCTAAGCTCCTACAATGAGCAGTTCTTC
CDR3: CASSLSGGAYLSSYNEQFF

D: TRBD2
size: few
V: TRBV20-1
length: 13
J: TRBJ2-7
DNA: TGCAGTGCTAGAGCGCTAGCGGACTACGAGCAGTACTTC
CDR3: CSARALADYEQYF

D: -
size: few
V: TRBV6-1
length: 13
J: TRBJ2-7
DNA: TGTGCCAGCAGTGATCCCGGGGCTTACGAGCAGTACTTC
CDR3: CASSDPGAYEQYF

D: -
size: -
V: TRBV28
length: 13
J: TRBJ1-1
DNA: TGTGCCGCGAGACAGTTACCGAACACTGAAGCTTTCTTT
CDR3: CAARQLPNTEAFF

D: -
size: few
V: TRBV29-1
length: 16
J: TRBJ2-7
DNA: TGCAGCGCTAGGGCATCGGACGGGACGGCCTCCTACGAGCAGTACTTC
CDR3: CSARASDGTASYEQYF

D: -
size: once
V: TRBV6-5
length: 18
J: TRBJ2-5
DNA: TGTGCCAGCAGTTCGGACGGGGATTTGGTTAGGGTCCAAGAGACCCAGTACTTC
CDR3: CASSSDGDLVRVQETQYF

D: -
size: -
V: TRBV28
length: 15
J: TRBJ2-4
DNA: TGTGCCAGCAGTTCCACTGGATCCCAGAAAAACATTCAGTACTTC
CDR3: CASSSTGSQKNIQYF

D: -
size: -
V: TRBV7-2
length: 16
J: TRBJ2-3
DNA: TGTGCCAGCAGCACCGGATGGGGGACCCGCACAGATACGCAGTATTTT
CDR3: CASSTGWGTRTDTQYF

D: -
size: -
V: TRBV7-9
length: 12
J: TRBJ1-1
DNA: TGTGCCAGCAGCTTGTTTAGTACTGAAGCTTTCTTT
CDR3: CASSLFSTEAFF

D: -
size: many
V: TRBV4-1
length: 13
J: TRBJ2-2
DNA: TGCGCCAGCAGCCAAGATCGCACCGGGGAGCTGTTTTTT
CDR3: CASSQDRTGELFF

D: TRBD1
size: -
V: TRBV20-1
length: 14
J: TRBJ2-1
DNA: TGCAGTGCTGATACAGGGGTGGTTTACAATGAGCAGTTCTTC
CDR3: CSADTGVVYNEQFF

D: TRBD2
size: -
V: TRBV4-2
length: 15
J: TRBJ2-5
DNA: TGTGCCAGCAGCCAAGAGCGGGGGGGCCAAGAGACCCAGTACTTC
CDR3: CASSQERGGQETQYF

D: -
size: -
V: TRBV29-1
length: 14
J: TRBJ2-2
DNA: TGCAGCGTTGAAGATCCGGAACGCGGCGGGGAGCTGTTTTTT
CDR3: CSVEDPERGGELFF

D: -
size: -
V: TRBV14
length: 13
J: TRBJ2-7
DNA: TGTGCCAGCAGCCCCTACATCCCGTGGGAGCAGTACTTC
CDR3: CASSPYIPWEQYF

D: -
size: -
V: TRBV5-5
length: 15
J: TRBJ1-6
DNA: TGTGCCAGCAGCCCCGTGGGGGTGAATAATTCACCCCTCCACTTT
CDR3: CASSPVGVNNSPLHF

D: TRBD2
size: few
V: TRBV10-3
length: 16
J: TRBJ2-3
DNA: TGTGCCATCAGTGAGGGTAGCGGGGGGAAGACAGATACGCAGTATTTT
CDR3: CAISEGSGGKTDTQYF

D: TRBD2
size: few
V: TRBV12-3/TRBV12-4
length: 13
J: TRBJ2-1
DNA: TGTGCCAGCAGTTTAGTTGGGGACTACGAGCAGTTCTTC
CDR3: CASSLVGDYEQFF

D: -
size: few
V: TRBV4-1
length: 15
J: TRBJ2-5
DNA: TGCGCCAGCAGCCAAGATGTCGGAGTACTAGAGACCCAGTACTTC
CDR3: CASSQDVGVLETQYF

D: -
size: few
V: TRBV6-1
length: 14
J: TRBJ2-1
DNA: TGTGCCAGCAGTGAATTGGACCAATCCGTTGAGCAGTTCTTC
CDR3: CASSELDQSVEQFF

D: -
size: many
V: TRBV4-1
length: 12
J: TRBJ2-7
DNA: TGCGCCAGCAGCCAAGATTCTTACGAGCAGTACTTC
CDR3: CASSQDSYEQYF

D: -
size: few
V: TRBV20-1
length: 15
J: TRBJ2-2
DNA: TGCAGTGCTAGAAGGACAGTGCCGGACACCGGGGAGCTGTTTTTT
CDR3: CSARRTVPDTGELFF